This note documents a single T cell receptor (beta chain) sequence. Its recognized antigen is unknown. Qualities for individual bases were not recorded, and no much larger clone is one base off. These data originate in a study of shared clonotypes between healthy human individuals (dated by TCRdb to 2018 to 2020). A note on the overall study: Two women and a few men aged 18 to 49 years were included in the cohort. Leukapheresis yielded between about 0.94 and 9 billion PBMCs per donor. Different laboratories and diverse techniques were used to prepare libraries and sequence TCR repertoires, to increase sequencing depth and limit assay-specific biases. For each donor, CD4 naive and CD4 memory were each run on three plates, CD8 naive on two plates, and CD8 memory on one plate. Blood TCR repertoires of five healthy adults were deeply sequenced to estimate repertoire size and the extent of clonotype sharing between individuals.

The CDR1 and CDR2 encoded by the germline V gene are MNHEY and SVGAGI. V is shortened by 2 bases, J by 4 bases, and the region joining them spans 8 bases. The CDR3 sequence holds 14 residues, the cysteine and phenylalanine included. Only CDR3 DNA is held: 42 bases, read in frame from base 1. CD8 naive samples were obtained by positive selection for CCR7 among CD45RO-negative cells, yielding a CD45RA+CCR7+ population from which TemRA cells were excluded. Donors were healthy HIV-negative adults with no recently reported acute infections or vaccinations. Every donor was a Caucasian adult residing in Nashville, Tennessee, USA. After blood collection by leukapheresis, PBMCs were isolated using Ficoll-Histopaque density gradient centrifugation and then cryopreserved in the vapor phase of liquid nitrogen. Purity and quantity of every magnetically sorted T cell population were checked by analytical flow cytometry. Each sorted fraction had its genomic DNA isolated and then quantified by UV absorbance on a Nanodrop 2000c.

Overall study outcomes, separate from this receptor: Because the study included a small number of donors, the genetic and exposure-history diversity represented was limited. Sampling was limited to blood, and TCR repertoires in tissue likely differ from TCR repertoires in blood. Larger estimated clonotype richness was generally found for naive subsets than for memory subsets. Across a few donors, 4.5% to 6.5% of naive CD4, approximately 3.6% of naive CD8, around 2.1% of memory CD4, and approximately 0.42% of memory CD8 clonotypes were shared. Pairwise subsampling led to the expectation that sequencing depth would affect the degree of clonotype sharing among donors. Even with the large sequencing depth, rarefaction of the sorted-subset datasets indicated that sequencing was incomplete. Higher generation probabilities were observed for clonotypes shared by all four sorted-subset donors than for non-shared clonotypes.

Using the deep immunoSEQ assay, multiplex PCR amplified TCR CDR3 regions from genomic DNA. Extracted genomic DNA from each cell subset was distributed evenly across all wells of several immunoSEQ 96-well plates, and each plate was treated as a replicate. For sorted subsets, each replicate PCR was loaded with around 200 ng genomic DNA, equivalent to some 27,000 T cell genomes. The purified libraries were quantified using a Qubit 3.0 fluorometer, sized with a Bioanalyzer 2100, and then quantified again using the KAPA Library Quantification kit. Every immunoSEQ 96-well plate was sequenced on a dedicated single-read 150-cycle Illumina NextSeq 550 flow cell. For the original study's pipeline: Because the immunoSEQ output held only junctional sequences and lacked quality scores, the filtering could not match the filtering applied to full-length reads. Sequences were annotated with PyIR, a Python wrapper for IgBLAST v1.9, using IMGT germline references to assign V/J genes and CDR3. Reads were removed for weak V/J assignments (E-value above 1e-6), missing CDR3, stop codons, out-of-frame junctions, or ambiguous translated residues. A V3J clonotype was defined by an identical inferred V gene, J gene, and CDR3 amino acid sequence. Percentage overlap between repertoires was computed as shared unique clonotypes divided by the size of the smaller repertoire. Repertoire richness was assessed with RTK rarefaction, the Chao1 estimator, and Recon v2.1 estimates of unobserved clonotypes. OLGA was used to compute generation probabilities for all TCRbeta clonotypes that the gDNA method yielded from a handful of donors. TCRdb holds this immuneACCESS table with in-frame rearrangements only. Some clones are missing; in checked studies, unresolved V genes explain under half, and the rest has no known cause. The D gene and trimming were derived from the DNA, and the V and J assignments and clone size from that table. The sample has roughly 2,000,000 clones on record, around 96% of them singletons. Clones ranked in the top ten supply around 1% of the sample.

The clonotype comes from a man between 18 and 29 years old in good health. Sequences were obtained from naive CD8+ T cells sorted from blood. The cell subset or site label, read with the paper, signifies: CD45RA+CCR7+. The sequence joins TRBV6-5 to TRBJ2-2; a confident D gene designation cannot be given. The sequenced DNA: TGTGCCAGCAGTTACACGGACCTCACCGGGGAGCTGTTTTTT. This encodes CASSYTDLTGELFF.